This T cell receptor (beta chain) was observed in a study of human T cells and chemical hapten exposure. Study-level information: The patient population, which was mostly female, had alopecia areata, totalis or universalis.

The germline CDR1 and CDR2 sequences are SNHLY and FYNNEI. V was shortened by 4 bases and J by 4 bases, with 25 bases between the two germline ends. There are 19 residues in the CDR3. Comment on this clonotype: This may be a read error, as it is one base from a much larger clone. A read error is likely, as this CDR3 ends without the conserved phenylalanine or tryptophan.

TCRdb reanalysed the RACE reads using MiXCR and keeps one entry per CDR3 protein. The table records approximately 100,000 distinct CDR3 sequences, about a tenth of them present only once. Time point reported: patch test 2, 6 weeks after DPC sensitization. As to treatment: therapeutic diphenylcyclopropenone sensitization with weekly scalp DPC. Sample: whole blood, taken in connection with sensitization to the hapten diphenylcyclopropenone (DPC). The TCR was taken from a woman aged 40 to 50 with alopecia areata. Some clones in this sample may be carry-over from other donors' samples. The rearrangement uses TRBV2 and TRBJ2-2; D remains unclear. This CDR3 is CASSGPLWMQHWGTGELFS. The CDR3 region has the DNA TGTGCCAGCAGTGGGCCCCTCTGGATGCAACATTGGGGCACCGGGGAGCTGTTTTCT.